A single sample gave rise to the 31 T cell receptor beta chains below, sequenced in a study of early T cells in non-severe SARS-CoV-2 infection. Using its own MiXCR run on the 5' RACE reads, TCRdb lists one record per CDR3 protein. The sample has roughly 69,000 distinct CDR3 sequences, 7% to 9.5% seen once; the top ten hold roughly an eighth. This specimen was whole blood, taken at baseline. These receptors all come from an adult who was a healthcare worker with PCR-confirmed SARS-CoV-2 infection or an uninfected control (not recorded which).

The table lists this clonotype with many counts. The chain has TRBV6-5 and TRBJ1-5; D is unclear. Germline V gene data show CDR1 as MNHEY and CDR2 as SVGAGI. The CDR3 has 12 amino acids. Trimming left V 6 bases short and J 2 bases short, with 5 bases between. The CDR3 region is CASRRGNQPQHF. The CDR3 DNA reads as TGTGCCAGCAGGAGGGGCAATCAGCCCCAGCATTTT.

The rearrangement links TRBV25-1 to TRBJ2-3; TRBD2 matches 8 bases. There are 18 residues in the CDR3. Looked up from germline, CDR1 is MGHDK and CDR2 is SYGVNS. Unmatched junction bases numbered 16, after V lost 3 bases and J lost 5 bases. Written as DNA, the CDR3 is TGTGCCAGCAGTGACCCCAAACGACTAGCGAGAAGCGTAGATACGCAGTATTTT. This sequence encodes CASSDPKRLARSVDTQYF.

This clonotype was counted ten times or more. The V gene is TRBV7-9, the J gene TRBJ2-7; no clear D gene. Germline values: CDR1 SEHNR, CDR2 FQNEAQ (reference sequence). This CDR3 is built from 13 residues. V was cut by 1 base and J by 3 bases, with 7 bases left in between. The CDR3 sequence: CASSLGAVYEQYF. The CDR3 DNA reads as TGTGCCAGCAGCTTAGGGGCGGTCTACGAGCAGTACTTC. Combining the CDR3 with reference TRBV7-9 and TRBJ2-7 gives the whole variable domain DTGVSQNPRHKITKRGQNVTFRCDPISEHNRLYWYRQTLGQGPEFLTYFQNEAQLEKSRLLSDRFSAERPKGSFSTLEIQRTEQGDSAMYLCASSLGAVYEQYFGPGTRLTVT.

This clonotype was found many times. The chain has TRBV5-8 and TRBJ2-5; unclear D gene. The germline V gene has CDR1 SGHTS and CDR2 YDEGEE. V lost 6 bases, J lost 2 bases, and 11 bases lay in between. The CDR3 sequence is 13 residues long. CDR3: CASTYSLQETQYF. The CDR3 region has the DNA TGTGCCAGCACCTACTCCCTACAAGAGACCCAGTACTTC.

This clonotype has a handful of counts. The chain employs TRBV5-1 and TRBJ2-3, with 9 bases identical to TRBD2. This CDR3 has 15 residues. J gave up 2 bases and V 5 bases, and 6 bases lay outside the gene matches. Germline values: CDR1 SGHRS, CDR2 YFSETQ. The CDR3 here is CASRRREGLTDTQYF. DNA of the CDR3: TGCGCCAGCAGAAGGCGGGAGGGCCTCACAGATACGCAGTATTTT.

This clonotype was counted ten times or more. V usage is TRBV30 and J usage is TRBJ2-7; TRBD1 might be the D (6 bases). V lost 5 bases, J lost 1 base, and 12 bases lay in between. Germline V gives CDR1 GTSNPN, CDR2 SVGIG (reference sequence). This CDR3 is built from 13 residues. CDR3: CAWSNTGSYEQYF. DNA of the CDR3: TGTGCCTGGTCTAATACAGGGTCCTACGAGCAGTACTTC.

This clonotype has ten or more counts. The chain combines TRBV12-2 with TRBJ2-3; the D call of TRBD1 is as the table states it, not checked on the DNA. TRBV12-2 is marked as a pseudogene. CDR3 size: 16 residues. The CDR3 bases are TGTGCAAGTCGCTTAGAGAGGAGCCATGTCCCAGATACGCAGTATTTT. Its protein is CASRLERSHVPDTQYF.

The V call is TRBV7-3, the J call TRBJ2-3; the D gene is possibly TRBD2 (6 bases). CDR1 and CDR2 (germline): SGHTA, FQGTGA. The CDR3 sequence is 15 residues long. V was shortened by 6 bases and J by 2 bases, with 15 bases between the two germline ends. CDR3 residues: CASRYRAGSTDTQYF. The DNA of the CDR3 is TGTGCCAGCAGATACCGGGCGGGATCCACAGATACGCAGTATTTT. Variable domain in full (rest from reference TRBV7-3 and TRBJ2-3): GAGVSQTPSNKVTEKGKYVELRCDPISGHTALYWYRQSLGQGPEFLIYFQGTGAADDSGLPNDRFFAVRPEGSVSTLKIQRTERGDSAVYLCASRYRAGSTDTQYFGPGTRLTVL.

This clonotype was detected many times. The chain carries TRBV20-1 and TRBJ2-2; 9 bases map to TRBD2. The trim removed 2 bases at V and 1 base at J, leaving 2 bases unmatched. Germline V CDR1 and CDR2: DFQATT, SNEGSKA (reference sequence). The CDR3 has 15 residues. CDR3 coding DNA: TGCAGTGCTAGAAATAGCGGGAGGAACACCGGGGAGCTGTTTTTT. This sequence encodes CSARNSGRNTGELFF.

The chain recombines TRBV4-3 with TRBJ2-5; 9 nucleotides align to TRBD2. The V gene end was trimmed by 1 base and the J gene end by 4 bases; junction bases not matched to a gene: 10. The CDR3 is 17 amino acids. CDR1 and CDR2 (germline): LGHNA, YSLEER. The CDR3 sequence: CASSQGVAGETLETQYF. Written as DNA, the CDR3 is TGCGCCAGCAGCCAAGGGGTAGCGGGAGAAACTTTAGAGACCCAGTACTTC.

This clonotype was seen only a few times. The rearrangement joins TRBV6-2 or TRBV6-3 to TRBJ1-1; TRBD1 might be the D (5 bases). CDR1 and CDR2 from the germline V gene are MNHEY and SVGEGT. The CDR3 length is 12 residues. Trimming shortened V by 0 bases and J by 9 bases, and 8 bases separated the two germline ends. The CDR3 sequence is CASSYSGGQAFF. The CDR3 region has the DNA TGTGCCAGCAGTTACTCGGGGGGACAAGCTTTCTTT.

This clonotype showed up many times. The rearrangement uses TRBV7-6 and TRBJ2-7; tentative D call: TRBD2 (5 bases). CDR3 length equals 20 residues. Trimming cost V 2 bases and J 1 base, with 27 bases left between them. Germline V gene sequence: CDR1 SGHVS, CDR2 FNYEAQ. The CDR3 loop is CASSLYDWRTYPYQSYEQYF. The DNA for the CDR3 is TGTGCCAGCAGCTTATACGATTGGAGGACGTACCCATATCAATCCTACGAGCAGTACTTC. Filled out from reference TRBV7-6 and TRBJ2-7, the complete variable domain reads GAGVSQSPRYKVTKRGQDVALRCDPISGHVSLYWYRQALGQGPEFLTYFNYEAQQDKSGLPNDRFSAERPEGSISTLTIQRTEQRDSAMYRCASSLYDWRTYPYQSYEQYFGPGTRLTVT.

About this clonotype: A much larger clone differs by one base, so this may be a read error. This chain connects TRBV13 to TRBJ1-1; a possible D gene is TRBD1 (6 bases). V lost 5 bases and J lost 1, with 14 bases in between. Germline CDR1 reads PRHDT; CDR2 reads FYEKMQ (reference sequence). The CDR3 is made up of 15 amino acids. CDR3 sequence reads: CASSMAGAWNTEAFF. The CDR3 coding sequence is TGTGCCAGCAGCATGGCAGGGGCGTGGAACACTGAAGCTTTCTTT.

In this sample, this clonotype turned up a few times. The rearrangement links TRBV6-2 or TRBV6-3 to TRBJ1-5; D is perhaps TRBD1 (6 bases). The germline gives CDR1 MNHEY, CDR2 SVGEGT. The CDR3 consists of 14 residues. V dropped 8 bases and J dropped 1 base, with 12 bases sitting between them. CDR3 region: CASDDTGSNQPQHF. Written as DNA, the CDR3 is TGTGCCAGCGATGATACAGGGAGCAATCAGCCCCAGCATTTT.

The sample holds many counts of this clonotype. The V call is TRBV24-1, the J call TRBJ2-1; D is perhaps TRBD2 (6 bases). CDR3 size: 17 residues. The germline CDR1 and CDR2 sequences are KGHDR and SFDVKD. V lost 1 base and J lost 3, with 15 bases in between. The CDR3, as DNA: TGTGCCACCAGTGATTTCGAGGGTAGCGGAATCTACAATGAGCAGTTCTTC. Protein sequence: CATSDFEGSGIYNEQFF.

The V gene is TRBV5-4, the J gene TRBJ1-2; D remains unclear. In germline, CDR1 is SGHNT, CDR2 YYREEE (reference sequence). The CDR3 length is 13 residues. V gave up 4 bases and J gave up 2 bases, with 9 bases separating them. The CDR3, as DNA: TGTGCCAGCAGCGTAGACAACAACTATGGCTACACCTTC. Protein sequence: CASSVDNNYGYTF.

This clonotype showed up many times. This chain joins TRBV12-3 or TRBV12-4 and TRBJ1-5, with D uncertain. Trimming removed 5 bases at V and 8 bases at J, with 22 bases between. The CDR3 sequence is 16 residues long. In DNA, the CDR3 is TGTGCCAGCAGTCGAGCTGTAGGTTTTACGTCTGAGCCCCAGCATTTT. Protein sequence: CASSRAVGFTSEPQHF.

The chain combines TRBV14 with TRBJ1-2; the D is unclear. The CDR3 loop spans 13 amino acids. The germline V and J ends were trimmed by 0 bases and 5 bases, with 7 bases remaining between them. The V gene's germline CDR1 is SGHDN and CDR2 FVKESK. Here the CDR3 reads CASSQDPTYGYTF. CDR3 sequence (DNA): TGTGCCAGCAGCCAAGATCCGACGTATGGCTACACCTTC.

This clonotype has at least ten counts. This chain connects TRBV20-1 to TRBJ2-2; 11 bases line up with TRBD2. Per the germline V gene, CDR1 is DFQATT and CDR2 is SNEGSKA (reference sequence). The CDR3 sequence is 16 residues long. V lost 1 base and J lost 6; bases outside the gene matches: 7. This chain's CDR3 is CSARAPTSGSPGELFF. The CDR3 DNA reads TGCAGTGCTAGAGCCCCCACTAGCGGGAGTCCCGGGGAGCTGTTTTTT.

This clonotype occurred many times. The chain links TRBV2 to TRBJ2-7, with a weak D call TRBD2 (5 bases). CDR1 SNHLY and CDR2 FYNNEI come from the germline V gene. The CDR3 totals 13 residues. V was cut by 9 bases and J by 2 bases, with 14 bases left in between. As DNA, the CDR3 is TGTGCCAGTTGGTCGGACTCCACCTACGAGCAGTACTTC. Residues: CASWSDSTYEQYF.

The sample holds a few counts of this clonotype. The chain couples TRBV5-1 to TRBJ2-7; 7 positions match TRBD1. The CDR3 is made up of 15 amino acids. CDR1 SGHRS and CDR2 YFSETQ come from the germline V gene. The junction had 11 bases not matched to a gene; V was cut back by 3 bases and J by 5 bases. The CDR3 DNA follows: TGCGCCAGCAGCTACGAACAGGGGATAAGGGACGAGCAGTACTTC. As protein: CASSYEQGIRDEQYF.

This clonotype came up many times. The V and J genes are TRBV10-2 and TRBJ1-1, with D possibly TRBD1 on 5 matching bases. The CDR3 loop spans 15 amino acids. Trimming shortened V by 3 bases and J by 2 bases, and 13 bases separated the two germline ends. Germline CDR1 and CDR2: WSHSY and SAAADI. CDR3 bases: TGCGCCAGCAGTGATAGTGGGGGGGTAAACACTGAAGCTTTCTTT. Translating gives CASSDSGGVNTEAFF.

The chain couples TRBV11-2 to TRBJ2-1; TRBD2 matches at 9 bases. J lost 6 bases, V lost 1 base, and 13 bases had no gene match. CDR1 and CDR2 (germline): SGHAT, FQNNGV. The CDR3 length is 18 residues. The CDR3 DNA reads as TGTGCCAGCAGCTTAGGCTCATATTCCGGGACTAGCCTCAATGAGCAGTTCTTC. This codes for CASSLGSYSGTSLNEQFF.

There are a few counts of this clonotype. The chain links TRBV5-1 to TRBJ2-5; the D is unclear. Germline CDR1 and CDR2: SGHRS and YFSETQ. The V and J ends lost 0 bases and 2 bases respectively, with 5 bases between them. CDR3 length: 13 residues. For the CDR3, the DNA is TGCGCCAGCAGCTTGGGGTGGCAAGAGACCCAGTACTTC. This gives the protein CASSLGWQETQYF.

This clonotype was seen a few times. The chain employs TRBV7-3 and TRBJ2-3, with 7 bases aligning to TRBD2. Trimming cost V 8 bases and J 6 bases; bases outside gene matches: 8. Germline CDR1 SGHTA, CDR2 FQGTGA. This CDR3 region has 13 residues. The CDR3 reads CASSGAGSDTQYF. DNA for the CDR3: TGTGCCAGCTCTGGAGCGGGAAGTGATACGCAGTATTTT.

This chain uses TRBV27 with TRBJ2-5; a weak D match, TRBD2 (5 bases). The germline V gene has CDR1 MNHEY and CDR2 SMNVEV (reference sequence). V lost 3 bases and J lost 5, with 13 bases in between. There are 14 residues in the CDR3. The CDR3 sequence: CASSFTWTGETQYF. Here the CDR3 DNA reads TGTGCCAGCAGTTTCACATGGACGGGGGAGACCCAGTACTTC.

This clonotype was counted a few times. The CDR3 protein is CASSSGLSSYEQYF. The CDR3 region has the DNA TGTGCCAGCAGTTCGGGACTCAGCTCCTACGAGCAGTACTTC. This sequence joins TRBV6-1 and TRBJ2-7, with D tentatively TRBD2 (6 bases). The CDR3 length is 14 residues. V lost 5 bases and J 0 bases, leaving 11 bases between the germline ends. Germline V gives CDR1 MNHNS, CDR2 SASEGT.

This clonotype was detected a few times. The V and J genes are TRBV6-2 or TRBV6-3 and TRBJ2-7; D may be TRBD2 (5 bases). Germline-derived CDR1 and CDR2 are MNHEY and SVGEGT. V lost 4 bases and J 5 bases, leaving 18 bases between the germline ends. The CDR3 contains 15 residues. DNA for the CDR3: TGTGCCAGCAGTTTCCCGGGGAATCTGGTCCACGAGCAGTACTTC. It translates to CASSFPGNLVHEQYF.

In this sample, this clonotype turned up a few times. The chain links TRBV7-9 to TRBJ1-1; the D gene is possibly TRBD1 (5 bases). V was pared by 5 bases and J by 2 bases, with 9 bases between. The germline V gene encodes CDR1 SEHNR and CDR2 FQNEAQ (reference sequence). This CDR3 has 13 residues. The CDR3 DNA sequence: TGTGCCAGCAGCGTACAGGCTAACACTGAAGCTTTCTTT. Amino acid sequence: CASSVQANTEAFF.

There are many counts of this clonotype. This chain uses TRBV4-1 with TRBJ2-2, with TRBD1 matching 8 bases. The CDR3 has 17 residues. V lost 2 bases to trimming and J lost 5 bases; unmatched junction nucleotides: 10. CDR1 is MGHRA, CDR2 YSYEKL, per germline. Written as DNA, the CDR3 is TGCGCCAGCAGCCAAAAACGGACAGGGAGCAGTACCGGGGAGCTGTTTTTT. It specifies CASSQKRTGSSTGELFF.

V usage is TRBV27 and J usage is TRBJ2-7, with 7 positions matching TRBD2. The CDR3 covers 13 residues. Germline V CDR1 and CDR2: MNHEY, SMNVEV (reference sequence). Trimming took 6 bases from V and 3 from J; bases not matched to a gene: 5. The CDR3 is CASSPGTIYEQYF. For the CDR3, the DNA is TGTGCCAGCAGCCCCGGGACTATCTACGAGCAGTACTTC.